The rows below give T cell receptor beta chains drawn from one sample of a study of CD4 T cells in relation to SARS-CoV-2 and coronaviruses. Their cognate antigens are unknown. Data came from immunoSEQ multiplex PCR; TCRdb stores just in-frame clones and leaves some out. The data contain about 36,000 clones, roughly 82% of them singletons. Sequencing input: memory CD4+ T cells from PBMCs, cultured in vitro. The receptors derive from an adult with COVID-19. The CDR3 runs from the conserved cysteine through the conserved F or W. The D gene is left open where the match is weak. Clone size is stated in some rows and not others, as once, few, many or a class when expanded.

CDR3 protein,CDR3 DNA,V gene,clone size,D gene,J gene
CASSAGVWETQYF,TGTGCCAGCTCGGCGGGAGTATGGGAGACCCAGTACTTC,TRBV2,NA,TRBD2,TRBJ2-5
CASSLGIAGTTYEQYF,TGTGCCAGCAGCTTAGGTATAGCGGGTACCACCTACGAGCAGTACTTC,TRBV7-8,NA,TRBD2,TRBJ2-7
CASSQGKGDYEQYF,TGTGCCAGCAGCCAAGGGAAGGGAGACTACGAGCAGTACTTC,TRBV3-1/TRBV3-2,NA,NA,TRBJ2-7
CASSINIGGNQPQHF,TGTGCCAGCAGTATTAATATTGGAGGCAATCAGCCCCAGCATTTT,TRBV2,NA,NA,TRBJ1-5
CSVEGEGAYEQYF,TGCAGCGTTGAAGGGGAGGGGGCCTACGAGCAGTACTTC,TRBV29-1,NA,NA,TRBJ2-7
CASSRKPGQGFNSPLHF,TGTGCCAGCAGTCGGAAGCCGGGGCAGGGTTTTAATTCACCCCTCCACTTT,TRBV6-6,NA,NA,TRBJ1-6
CASSLLAANTGELFF,TGTGCCAGCAGCTTACTAGCGGCGAACACCGGGGAGCTGTTTTTT,TRBV7-9,NA,TRBD2,TRBJ2-2
CASSQGIEAETQYF,TGTGCCAGCAGCCAGGGAATCGAGGCTGAGACCCAGTACTTC,TRBV7-3,NA,NA,TRBJ2-5
CASSEWGGINQPQHF,TGTGCCAGCAGTGAATGGGGTGGGATCAATCAGCCCCAGCATTTT,TRBV2,NA,NA,TRBJ1-5
CATSRGGLSSGNFETQYF,TGTGCCACCAGTCGGGGTGGGTTGTCTAGCGGGAACTTCGAGACCCAGTACTTC,TRBV24-1,few,TRBD2,TRBJ2-5
CASSLELAGLSGRPEQYF,TGTGCCAGCAGCTTAGAGCTAGCGGGCCTTTCGGGGAGGCCCGAGCAGTACTTC,TRBV13,NA,TRBD2,TRBJ2-7
CATSDRGIGTGLSQETQYF,TGTGCCACCAGTGATCGTGGAATAGGGACAGGCCTATCCCAAGAGACCCAGTACTTC,TRBV24-1,NA,TRBD1,TRBJ2-5
CASTRTYGYTF,TGTGCCAGCACCAGGACCTATGGCTACACCTTC,TRBV2,NA,NA,TRBJ1-2
CASSQDGFTDTQYF,TGCGCCAGCAGCCAAGATGGGTTTACAGATACGCAGTATTTT,TRBV4-1,NA,NA,TRBJ2-3
CASSRIVTPNTGELFF,TGTGCCAGTAGTCGGATCGTAACGCCGAACACCGGGGAGCTGTTTTTT,TRBV19,once,NA,TRBJ2-2
CASSRVSRDEQYF,TGTGCCAGCTCCCGGGTATCTCGAGACGAGCAGTACTTC,TRBV18,NA,NA,TRBJ2-7
CAISEGSGAEAFF,TGTGCCATCAGTGAGGGATCGGGTGCCGAAGCTTTCTTT,TRBV10-3,once,NA,TRBJ1-1
CASSDRWSSSPLHF,TGTGCCAGCAGTGACAGATGGTCGAGTTCACCCCTCCACTTT,TRBV6-1,once,NA,TRBJ1-6
CASSVTSGDYNEQFF,TGTGCCAGCAGCGTAACTAGCGGGGACTACAATGAGCAGTTCTTC,TRBV6-5,NA,TRBD2,TRBJ2-1
CASSAQASGRNEQFF,TGTGCCAGCAGCGCCCAAGCTAGCGGGAGGAATGAGCAGTTCTTC,TRBV9,once,TRBD2,TRBJ2-1
CASSWDENTRGNPSSYNEQFF,TGTGCCAGCAGTTGGGATGAGAACACCCGGGGAAACCCGAGCTCCTACAATGAGCAGTTCTTC,TRBV28,NA,NA,TRBJ2-1
CATSPQREYNEQFF,TGTGCCACCAGCCCCCAGCGGGAGTACAATGAGCAGTTCTTC,TRBV15,NA,TRBD2,TRBJ2-1
CASRGGLAGGFGELFF,TGTGCCAGCAGGGGGGGACTAGCGGGAGGATTCGGGGAGCTGTTTTTT,TRBV28,NA,TRBD2,TRBJ2-2
CAIMSAAPYNEQFF,TGTGCCATCATGAGTGCGGCCCCGTACAATGAGCAGTTCTTC,TRBV10-3,NA,NA,TRBJ2-1
CASSTLLAGGTEQFF,TGCGCCAGCAGCACTCTACTAGCGGGAGGGACTGAGCAGTTCTTC,TRBV5-1,NA,TRBD2,TRBJ2-1
CASSPETGFLQETQYF,TGTGCCAGCTCACCCGAGACAGGGTTTCTTCAAGAGACCCAGTACTTC,TRBV18,NA,TRBD1,TRBJ2-5
CASSLSRQVNTEAFF,TGTGCCAGCAGCCTCAGTCGACAGGTGAACACTGAAGCTTTCTTT,TRBV5-6,NA,NA,TRBJ1-1
CAWRPGTGGFHGYTF,TGTGCCTGGAGGCCCGGGACTGGGGGGTTTCATGGCTACACCTTC,TRBV30,NA,NA,TRBJ1-2
CASSHPGTSGYEQYF,TGTGCCAGCAGCCACCCCGGGACTAGCGGCTACGAGCAGTACTTC,TRBV4-2,NA,TRBD2,TRBJ2-7
CASRPASRIAQGGYTF,TGTGCCAGTCGACCCGCCTCCAGGATCGCCCAGGGGGGCTACACCTTC,TRBV27,NA,NA,TRBJ1-2
CASSFQGNQPQHF,TGTGCCAGCAGTTTTCAGGGCAATCAGCCCCAGCATTTT,TRBV12-3/TRBV12-4,NA,NA,TRBJ1-5
CASGLVLAGDLNEQFF,TGTGCTAGTGGTTTGGTGCTAGCGGGAGATTTGAATGAGCAGTTCTTC,TRBV12-5,once,TRBD2,TRBJ2-1
CATSSPDRGTYEQYF,TGTGCCACCAGCAGCCCTGACAGGGGAACTTACGAGCAGTACTTC,TRBV15,NA,TRBD1,TRBJ2-7
CSVEYRGKQFF,TGCAGCGTTGAATACAGGGGTAAGCAGTTCTTC,TRBV29-1,NA,TRBD1,TRBJ2-1
CASRTIGRVGGYTF,TGCGCCAGCAGGACAATCGGGAGGGTCGGCGGCTACACCTTC,TRBV4-1,NA,NA,TRBJ1-2
CASRHQGGGDTQYF,TGTGCCAGTAGACATCAGGGTGGAGGAGATACGCAGTATTTT,TRBV19,medium-sized,NA,TRBJ2-3
CASSLTGGAANEKLFF,TGTGCCAGCAGCCTTACAGGGGGCGCAGCTAATGAAAAACTGTTTTTT,TRBV7-9,few,TRBD1,TRBJ1-4
CASSFDGQPNQPQHF,TGCGCCAGCAGCTTCGACGGCCAACCCAATCAGCCCCAGCATTTT,TRBV5-1,few,NA,TRBJ1-5
CASSQGRIGNQPQHF,TGTGCCAGTAGCCAGGGGAGGATCGGCAATCAGCCCCAGCATTTT,TRBV19,NA,NA,TRBJ1-5
CASRTGQRIGYTF,TGTGCCAGCAGGACGGGACAGAGGATTGGCTACACCTTC,TRBV28,NA,TRBD1,TRBJ1-2
CASSEPLQGEEQYF,TGTGCCAGCAGTGAGCCACTACAGGGGGAGGAGCAGTACTTC,TRBV2,NA,TRBD1,TRBJ2-7
CASSFEGRTEAFF,TGCGCCAGCAGCTTCGAGGGTAGGACTGAAGCTTTCTTT,TRBV5-1,NA,NA,TRBJ1-1
CACPGTGNTEAFF,TGTGCCTGTCCCGGGACAGGGAACACTGAAGCTTTCTTT,TRBV30,NA,TRBD1,TRBJ1-1
CASSQGTGEQFF,TGTGCCAGCAGCCAAGGGACTGGAGAGCAGTTCTTC,TRBV3-1/TRBV3-2,NA,NA,TRBJ2-1
CASSDGETQYF,TGTGCCAGCAGTGACGGGGAGACCCAGTACTTC,TRBV5-4,NA,NA,TRBJ2-5
CASSGLETGELFF,TGTGCCAGCAGTGGTCTGGAGACCGGGGAGCTGTTTTTT,TRBV6-4,once,NA,TRBJ2-2